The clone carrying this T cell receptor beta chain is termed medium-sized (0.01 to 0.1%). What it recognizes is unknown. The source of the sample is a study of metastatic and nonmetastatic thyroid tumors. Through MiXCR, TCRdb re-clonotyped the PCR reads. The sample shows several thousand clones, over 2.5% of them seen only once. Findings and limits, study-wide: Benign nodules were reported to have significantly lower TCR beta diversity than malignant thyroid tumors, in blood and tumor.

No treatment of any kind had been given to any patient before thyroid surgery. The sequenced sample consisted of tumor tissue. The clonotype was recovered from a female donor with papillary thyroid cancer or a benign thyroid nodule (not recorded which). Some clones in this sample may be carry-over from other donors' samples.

Written as DNA, the CDR3 is TGTGCTAGTGACCTGGGACAGCACCGTAGTACCGGGGAGCTGTTTTTT. This sequence encodes CASDLGQHRSTGELFF. V gene TRBV12-5 combines with J gene TRBJ2-2; the match to TRBD1 covers 7 bases. The germline CDR1 and CDR2 sequences are LGHNT and FRNRAP. The V and J ends lost 7 bases and 5 bases, in that order; junction bases with no gene match: 13. This CDR3 contains 16 residues.